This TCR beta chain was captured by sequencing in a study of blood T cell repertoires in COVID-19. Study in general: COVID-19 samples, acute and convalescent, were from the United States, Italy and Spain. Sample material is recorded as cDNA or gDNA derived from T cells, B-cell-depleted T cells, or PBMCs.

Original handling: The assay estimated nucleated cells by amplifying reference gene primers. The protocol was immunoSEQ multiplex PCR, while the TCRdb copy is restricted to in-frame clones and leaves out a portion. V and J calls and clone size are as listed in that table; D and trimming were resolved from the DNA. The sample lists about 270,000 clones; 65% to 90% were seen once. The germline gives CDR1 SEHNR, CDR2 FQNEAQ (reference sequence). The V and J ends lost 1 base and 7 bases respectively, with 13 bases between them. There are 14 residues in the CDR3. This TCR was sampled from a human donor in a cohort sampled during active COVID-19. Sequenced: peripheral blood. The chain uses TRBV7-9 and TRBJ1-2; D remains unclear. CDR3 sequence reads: CASSLDMSTSGYTF. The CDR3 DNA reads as TGTGCCAGCAGCTTAGATATGTCGACTAGTGGCTACACCTTC.